This T cell receptor (beta chain) was sequenced for a study of blood T cell repertoires in COVID-19. Study information: The United States, Italy and Spain were the sources of the acute and convalescent COVID-19 samples. T cells, B-cell-depleted T cells, or PBMCs provided the cDNA or gDNA that served as material.

V was cut by 6 bases and J by 3 bases, with 17 bases left in between. Germline V gene lookup returns CDR1 MNHEY and CDR2 SVGAGI. The CDR3 is made up of 15 amino acids. The authors' processing: Amplification of reference gene primers provided the estimated nucleated cell counts. Only in-frame clones appear in the TCRdb table, and some are missing; sequencing was by immunoSEQ multiplex PCR. D and trimming were read from the DNA, whereas the V and J calls and clone size are those reported in that table. Counted here are about 74,000 clones, 88% occurring once; the ten biggest clones make up approximately 5.1%.

V is TRBV6-5 and J is TRBJ1-2; TRBD1 might be the D (6 bases). Source material: peripheral blood. The origin of this receptor is a woman over 75 with acute or convalescent COVID-19. CDR3 coding DNA: TGTGCCAGCAGGCCTCCTAGGGGGACCGACTATGGCTACACCTTC. It encodes CASRPPRGTDYGYTF.